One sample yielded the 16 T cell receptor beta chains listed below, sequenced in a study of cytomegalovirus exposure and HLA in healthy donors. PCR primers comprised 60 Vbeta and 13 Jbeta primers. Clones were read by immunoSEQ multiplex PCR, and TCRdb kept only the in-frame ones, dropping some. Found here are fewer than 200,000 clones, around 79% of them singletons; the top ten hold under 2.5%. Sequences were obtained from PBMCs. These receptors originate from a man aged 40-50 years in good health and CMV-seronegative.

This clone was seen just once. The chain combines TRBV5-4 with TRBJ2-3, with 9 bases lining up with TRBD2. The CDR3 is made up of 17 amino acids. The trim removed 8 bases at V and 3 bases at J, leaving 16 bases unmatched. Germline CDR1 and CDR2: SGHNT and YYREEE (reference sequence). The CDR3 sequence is CASHLRGAGGVTDTQYF. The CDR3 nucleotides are TGTGCCAGTCATCTCCGTGGCGCGGGGGGGGTTACAGATACGCAGTATTTT.

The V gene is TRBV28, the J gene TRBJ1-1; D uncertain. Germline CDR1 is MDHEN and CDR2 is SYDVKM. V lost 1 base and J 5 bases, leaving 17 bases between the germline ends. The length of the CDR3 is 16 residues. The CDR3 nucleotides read TGTGCCAGCAGTTTATCGTCCCCCTCCCCCCAGACTGAAGCTTTCTTT. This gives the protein CASSLSSPSPQTEAFF.

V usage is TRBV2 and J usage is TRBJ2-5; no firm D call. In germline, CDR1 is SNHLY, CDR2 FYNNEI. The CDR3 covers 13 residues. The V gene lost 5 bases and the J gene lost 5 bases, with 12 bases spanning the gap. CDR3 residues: CASSRRPGETQYF. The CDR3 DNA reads TGTGCCAGCAGTCGTCGGCCCGGGGAGACCCAGTACTTC.

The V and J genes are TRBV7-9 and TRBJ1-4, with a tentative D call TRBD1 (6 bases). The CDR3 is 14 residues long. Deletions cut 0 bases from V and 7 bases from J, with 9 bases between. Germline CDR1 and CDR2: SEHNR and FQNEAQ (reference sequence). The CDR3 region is CASSLAQGGEKLFF. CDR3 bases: TGTGCCAGCAGCTTAGCACAGGGTGGTGAAAAACTGTTTTTT. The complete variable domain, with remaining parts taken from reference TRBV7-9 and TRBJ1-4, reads DTGVSQNPRHKITKRGQNVTFRCDPISEHNRLYWYRQTLGQGPEFLTYFQNEAQLEKSRLLSDRFSAERPKGSFSTLEIQRTEQGDSAMYLCASSLAQGGEKLFFGSGTQLSVL.

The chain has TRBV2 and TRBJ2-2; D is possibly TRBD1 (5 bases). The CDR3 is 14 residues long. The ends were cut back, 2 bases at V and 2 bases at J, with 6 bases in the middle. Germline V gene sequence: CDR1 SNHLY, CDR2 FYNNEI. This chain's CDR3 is CASSERGNTGELFF. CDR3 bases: TGTGCCAGCAGTGAAAGGGGAAACACCGGGGAGCTGTTTTTT.

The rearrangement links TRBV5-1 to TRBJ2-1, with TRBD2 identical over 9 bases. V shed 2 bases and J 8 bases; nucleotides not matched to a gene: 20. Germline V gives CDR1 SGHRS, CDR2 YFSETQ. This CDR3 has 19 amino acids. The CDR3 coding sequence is TGCGCCAGCAGCTTCAGCCCCGGTGGTGTTAGCGGGAGAAGGTATGAGCAGTTCTTC. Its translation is CASSFSPGGVSGRRYEQFF.

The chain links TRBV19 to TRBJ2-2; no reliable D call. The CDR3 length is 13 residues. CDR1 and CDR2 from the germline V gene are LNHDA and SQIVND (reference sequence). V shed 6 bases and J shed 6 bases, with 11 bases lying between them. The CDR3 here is CASSSTGPGELFF. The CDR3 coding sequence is TGTGCCAGTAGCTCCACCGGTCCCGGGGAGCTGTTTTTT.

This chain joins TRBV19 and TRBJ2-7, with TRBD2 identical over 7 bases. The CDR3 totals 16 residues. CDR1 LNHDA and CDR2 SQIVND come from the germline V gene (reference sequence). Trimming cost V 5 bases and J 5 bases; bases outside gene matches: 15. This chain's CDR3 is CASSRGGWTRGNEQYF. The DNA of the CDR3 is TGTGCCAGTAGTCGGGGAGGGTGGACACGAGGAAACGAGCAGTACTTC.

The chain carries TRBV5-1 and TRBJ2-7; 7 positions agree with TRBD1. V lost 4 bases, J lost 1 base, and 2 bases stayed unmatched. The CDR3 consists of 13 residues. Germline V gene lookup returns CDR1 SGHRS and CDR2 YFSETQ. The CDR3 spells CASSQDRSYEQYF. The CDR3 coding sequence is TGCGCCAGCAGCCAGGACAGGTCCTACGAGCAGTACTTC.

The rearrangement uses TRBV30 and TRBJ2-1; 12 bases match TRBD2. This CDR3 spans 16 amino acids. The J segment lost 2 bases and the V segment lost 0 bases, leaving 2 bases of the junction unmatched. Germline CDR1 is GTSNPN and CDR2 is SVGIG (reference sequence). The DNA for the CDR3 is TGTGCCTGGAGTGTACTAGCGGGAGGTGCCTACAATGAGCAGTTCTTC. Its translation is CAWSVLAGGAYNEQFF.

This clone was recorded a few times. The CDR3 spells CASSVTSSGTSGDTQYF. CDR3 bases: TGTGCCAGTAGTGTAACCTCTAGCGGGACTTCGGGAGATACGCAGTATTTT. The chain joins TRBV19 to TRBJ2-3, with 9 bases matching TRBD2. The CDR3 extends over 17 amino acids. The germline gives CDR1 LNHDA, CDR2 SQIVND (reference sequence). V was clipped by 5 bases and J by 5 bases; unmatched bases: 14. The full variable domain, its missing parts supplied by reference TRBV19 and TRBJ2-3, is DGGITQSPKYLFRKEGQNVTLSCEQNLNHDAMYWYRQDPGQGLRLIYYSQIVNDFQKGDIAEGYSVSREKKESFPLTVTSAQKNPTAFYLCASSVTSSGTSGDTQYFGPGTRLTVL.

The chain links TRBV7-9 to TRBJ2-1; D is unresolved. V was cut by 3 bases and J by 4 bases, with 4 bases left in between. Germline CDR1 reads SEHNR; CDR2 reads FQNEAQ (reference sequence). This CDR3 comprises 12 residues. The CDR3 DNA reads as TGTGCCAGCAGCTTTCAGTACAATGAGCAGTTCTTC. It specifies CASSFQYNEQFF.

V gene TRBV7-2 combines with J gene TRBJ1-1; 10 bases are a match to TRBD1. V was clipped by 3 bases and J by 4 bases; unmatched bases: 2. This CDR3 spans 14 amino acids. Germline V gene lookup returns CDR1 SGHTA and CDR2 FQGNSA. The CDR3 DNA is TGTGCCAGCAGCTTGGGACAGGGGCTCACTGAAGCTTTCTTT. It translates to CASSLGQGLTEAFF.

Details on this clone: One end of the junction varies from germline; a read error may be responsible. The CDR3 coding sequence is TGTGCCAGCAGGGGGACAGCCCCCTCTGGGGCCAACGGCCTGACTTTC. Encoded protein: CASRGTAPSGANGLTF. This chain links TRBV28 with TRBJ2-6; 7 bases match TRBD1. This CDR3 is built from 16 residues. Germline CDR1 MDHEN, CDR2 SYDVKM. Combining the CDR3 with reference TRBV28 and TRBJ2-6 gives the whole variable domain DVKVTQSSRYLVKRTGEKVFLECVQDMDHENMFWYRQDPGLGLRLIYFSYDVKMKEKGDIPEGYSVSREKKERFSLILESASTNQTSMYLCASRGTAPSGANGLTFGAGSRLTVL.

CDR3 residues: CASSADSLNTEAFF. Here the CDR3 DNA reads TGTGCCAGCAGCGCGGACAGTTTGAACACTGAAGCTTTCTTT. The chain couples TRBV11-3 to TRBJ1-1; D might be TRBD1 (6 bases). This CDR3 comprises 14 residues. V dropped 5 bases and J dropped 0 bases, with 10 bases sitting between them. Per germline, CDR1 SGHNT and CDR2 YENEEA. Using reference TRBV11-3 and TRBJ1-1 for the parts outside the CDR3, the full variable domain is EAGVVQSPRYKIIEKKQPVAFWCNPISGHNTLYWYLQNLGQGPELLIRYENEEAVDDSQLPKDRFSAERLKGVDSTLKIQPAELGDSAVYLCASSADSLNTEAFFGQGTRLTVV.

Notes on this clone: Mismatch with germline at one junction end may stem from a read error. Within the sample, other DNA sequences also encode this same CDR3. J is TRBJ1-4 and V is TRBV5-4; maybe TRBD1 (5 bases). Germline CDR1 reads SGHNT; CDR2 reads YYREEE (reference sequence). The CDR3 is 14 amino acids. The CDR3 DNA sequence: TGCGCCAGCAGCTTGGGGCAGTTCGGGGAAAAACTGTTTTTT. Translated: CASSLGQFGEKLFF.